The 20 T cell receptor beta chains below all came from one sample that was sequenced in a study of blood T cells in healthy people across ages. Combining a sample-barcoded 5' primer with a J-beta primer mix, a second PCR ran for roughly 6 to 12 cycles. One entry per CDR3 protein results from TCRdb running MiXCR on the 5' RACE reads. The sample has about 580,000 distinct CDR3 sequences; 45% to 55% are singletons. The specimen was blood. The receptors were gathered from a man older than 75 in good health.

This clonotype showed up many times. The chain combines TRBV7-9 with TRBJ2-7; the match to TRBD2 covers 7 bases. The junction had 12 bases not matched to a gene; V was cut back by 5 bases and J by 5 bases. Germline V gene sequence: CDR1 SEHNR, CDR2 FQNEAQ (reference sequence). This CDR3 has 15 residues. The CDR3 region has the DNA TGTGCCAGCAGCATACTCCTAAGCGGGGACGACGAGCAGTACTTC. Translated, it gives CASSILLSGDDEQYF.

This clonotype showed up just once. The V call is TRBV7-9, the J call TRBJ2-3; 7 positions agree with TRBD1. Germline CDR1 is SEHNR and CDR2 is FQNEAQ (reference sequence). Germline trimming cut 5 bases from V and 4 bases from J; bases unmatched to any gene: 9. The CDR3 sequence is 15 residues long. CDR3 sequence reads: CASSPQGQQSDTQYF. In DNA form, the CDR3 reads TGTGCCAGCAGCCCACAGGGGCAGCAGTCAGATACGCAGTATTTT.

The J gene is TRBJ2-4, the V gene TRBV3-1; D gene ambiguous. The CDR3 loop spans 11 amino acids. The V gene lost 0 bases and the J gene lost 13 bases, with 7 bases spanning the gap. CDR1 is LGHDT and CDR2 is YNNKEL in the germline V gene (reference sequence). The DNA of the CDR3 is TGTGCCAGCAGCCAAGAAGGGCAGCAGTACTTC. Translation gives CASSQEGQQYF. Based on the CDR3 plus reference TRBV3-1 and TRBJ2-4, the full variable domain is DTAVSQTPKYLVTQMGNDKSIKCEQNLGHDTMYWYKQDSKKFLKIMFSYNNKELIINETVPNRFSPKSPDKAHLNLHINSLELGDSAVYFCASSQEGQQYFGAGTRLSVL.

V and J are TRBV5-1 and TRBJ2-7, with 9 bases fitting TRBD1. The CDR3 has 15 residues. Germline values: CDR1 SGHRS, CDR2 YFSETQ. Trimming removed 4 bases from V and 7 bases from J; junction bases left unmatched: 12. The CDR3: CASSPRPRTGDEQYF. In DNA, the CDR3 is TGCGCCAGCAGCCCCCGCCCCAGGACAGGGGATGAGCAGTACTTC.

Points on this clonotype: A much bigger clone sits one base away, suggesting this may be a read error. V gene TRBV6-5 combines with J gene TRBJ1-4, with D possibly TRBD1 on 6 matching bases. This CDR3 region has 16 residues. Germline loops: CDR1 MNHEY, CDR2 SVGAGI. CDR3 loop: CASSWGAAAANGKLFF. CDR3 nucleotides: TGTGCCAGCAGTTGGGGGGCAGCCGCGGCTAATGGAAAACTGTTTTTT.

As to this clonotype: A much bigger clone sits one base away, suggesting this may be a read error. The chain employs TRBV2 and TRBJ1-1; 9 positions match TRBD1. V was clipped by 8 bases and J by 1 base; unmatched bases: 5. Per the germline V gene, CDR1 is SNHLY and CDR2 is FYNNEI. The CDR3 spans 14 residues. In nucleotides, the CDR3 is TGTGCCAGCCGTACGGACAGGGGGAACACTGAAGCTTTCTTT. Its translation: CASRTDRGNTEAFF.

This clonotype was detected a few times. The rearrangement joins TRBV10-2 to TRBJ1-4, with a possible D match to TRBD1 (6 bases). This CDR3 is built from 15 residues. The ends were cut back, 7 bases at V and 0 bases at J, with 12 bases in the middle. CDR1 and CDR2 (germline): WSHSY, SAAADI. CDR3 sequence reads: CASKAGQATNEKLFF. CDR3 nucleotides: TGCGCCAGCAAGGCGGGACAAGCAACTAATGAAAAACTGTTTTTT.

The chain couples TRBV29-1 to TRBJ2-7, with D unclear. The J call is in doubt because the DNA end fits TRBJ2-5 better. Germline loops: CDR1 SQVTM, CDR2 ANQGSEA. The length of the CDR3 is 11 residues. The CDR3 loop is CSVSFEETQYF. The CDR3 DNA sequence: TGCAGCGTTTCTTTCGAGGAGACCCAGTACTTC.

A few counts support this clonotype. An end of the junction differs from the germline gene, which may be a read error. This rearrangement joins TRBV20-1 to TRBJ1-2; 9 bases are shared with TRBD1. Germline V lookup: CDR1 DFQATT, CDR2 SNEGSKA (reference sequence). The CDR3 sequence is 13 residues long. CDR3 nucleotide sequence: TGTAGTGCTTTTACAGGGGGCGTCTATGGCTACACCTTC. Its protein product is CSAFTGGVYGYTF.

The CDR3 region is CASSMTGDYGYTF. CDR3 coding DNA: TGCGCCAGCAGCATGACAGGGGACTATGGCTACACCTTC. The V gene is TRBV5-1, the J gene TRBJ1-2; 8 bases match TRBD1. This CDR3 is built from 13 residues. From germline, CDR1 is SGHRS and CDR2 YFSETQ. J gave up 3 bases and V 4 bases, and 2 bases lay outside the gene matches.

The V and J genes are TRBV20-1 and TRBJ2-1; 13 bases are a match to TRBD2. The CDR3 sequence is 15 residues long. Germline CDR1 reads DFQATT; CDR2 reads SNEGSKA (reference sequence). The ends lost 0 bases at V and 15 bases at J; junction bases unmatched: 11. The CDR3 spells CSARDETSGGCNAFF. The CDR3 DNA sequence: TGCAGTGCTAGAGATGAGACTAGCGGGGGGTGCAATGCGTTCTTC.

This clonotype was counted ten times or more. The chain joins TRBV6-5 to TRBJ1-5, with unresolved D. V was pared by 6 bases and J by 0 bases, with 6 bases between. CDR3 length: 13 residues. Germline CDR1 is MNHEY and CDR2 is SVGAGI. CDR3 nucleotides: TGTGCCAGCAGGCAGTATAGCAATCAGCCCCAGCATTTT. This gives the protein CASRQYSNQPQHF.

On this clonotype itself: This sequence may be a read error, since a much larger clone differs from it by one base. V and J are TRBV6-5 and TRBJ2-1; 11 nucleotides match TRBD2. J lost 13 bases, V lost 2 bases, and 13 bases had no gene match. Germline-derived CDR1 and CDR2 are MNHEY and SVGAGI. This CDR3 has 16 residues. For the CDR3, the DNA is TGTGCCAGCAGTTACACTAGCGGGGGAACGCAGGAGACCCAGTTCTTC. Protein product: CASSYTSGGTQETQFF.

The rearrangement uses TRBV28 and TRBJ1-4, with D possibly being TRBD1 (6 bases). Germline V gene data show CDR1 as MDHEN and CDR2 as SYDVKM. V lost 7 bases and J lost 4, with 16 bases in between. The CDR3 contains 15 residues. The CDR3 is CASTGGGSGNEKLFF. In DNA, the CDR3 is TGTGCCAGCACCGGAGGGGGGTCCGGTAATGAAAAACTGTTTTTT.

The V gene is TRBV24-1, the J gene TRBJ2-7; 9 bases align to TRBD1. J lost 2 bases, V lost 5 bases, and 12 bases had no gene match. This CDR3 spans 17 amino acids. The germline V gene encodes CDR1 KGHDR and CDR2 SFDVKD. Written as DNA, the CDR3 is TGTGCCACCAGTGCCCCGAAGGGCGGGACAGGGACCTACGAGCAGTACTTC. It yields the protein CATSAPKGGTGTYEQYF.

The J gene is TRBJ2-3, the V gene TRBV5-1, with TRBD2 matching 9 bases. The germline CDR1 and CDR2 sequences are SGHRS and YFSETQ. CDR3 length: 14 amino acids. The V segment lost 4 bases and the J segment 4 bases; nucleotides outside the gene matches: 4. The CDR3 bases are TGCGCCAGCAGCGGGGGACTAGCCCCAGATACGCAGTATTTT. Its translation is CASSGGLAPDTQYF.

This clonotype showed up many times. The chain links TRBV24-1 to TRBJ2-1; 9 nucleotides match TRBD1. The CDR3 spans 16 residues. Germline values: CDR1 KGHDR, CDR2 SFDVKD. V was pared by 3 bases and J by 7 bases, with 9 bases of the junction left unmatched. The CDR3 nucleotides read TGTGCCACCAGTGATCTCCGACAGGGGGAAGGGAATGAGCAGTTCTTC. Translating gives CATSDLRQGEGNEQFF.

The genes are TRBV4-3 and TRBJ1-6; D is uncertain. CDR1 and CDR2 (germline): LGHNA, YSLEER. The V gene lost 2 bases and the J gene lost 10 bases, with 9 bases spanning the gap. The CDR3 sequence is 13 residues long. CDR3 region: CASSQRTPSPLHF. In DNA, the CDR3 is TGCGCCAGCAGCCAAAGGACCCCGTCACCCCTCCACTTT.

The chain links TRBV2 to TRBJ1-4, with 8 bases aligning to TRBD1. This CDR3 is built from 14 residues. V was pared by 6 bases and J by 2 bases, with 2 bases of the junction left unmatched. The germline V gene has CDR1 SNHLY and CDR2 FYNNEI. CDR3 DNA: TGTGCCAGCAGGAACAGGGGGACTAATGAAAAACTGTTTTTT. Residues: CASRNRGTNEKLFF.

Comment on this clonotype: Possible read error: a much larger clone is one base away. V is TRBV6-5 and J is TRBJ2-1; D is possibly TRBD1 or TRBD2 (5 bases each). Germline V gives CDR1 MNHEY, CDR2 SVGAGI. The CDR3 runs 14 residues. In DNA, the CDR3 is TGTGCCAGCAGACGCCCCGGGACCTACAATGAGCGGTTCTTC. It is translated as CASRRPGTYNERFF.